Listed below are T cell receptor beta chains from one sample, sequenced in a study of shared clonotypes between healthy human individuals. Assay: immunoSEQ multiplex PCR; the TCRdb copy retains only in-frame clones and omits some. This sample has some 800,000 clones, with 85% to 95% found just once. Sequencing used naive CD8+ T cells sorted from blood. All receptors derive from a man aged 30-40 years in good health. The CDR3 runs from the conserved cysteine through the conserved F or W. The order of the fields is clone size, D gene, V gene, J gene, CDR3 DNA, CDR3 protein. The D gene is left open where the match is weak. Some rows have no size entry. The others give once, few or many, or a class for an expanded clone.

-	-	TRBV2	TRBJ2-7	TGTGCCAGTCGCGGGACATACTACGAGCAGTACTTC	CASRGTYYEQYF
-	TRBD1	TRBV27	TRBJ2-5	TGTGCCAGCGCTACGGACAGGTTCGAGACCCAGTACTTC	CASATDRFETQYF
-	TRBD2	TRBV5-1	TRBJ2-1	TGCGCCAGCAGCCCTACAGGACTAGCGGGACTCTCTGAGCAGTTCTTC	CASSPTGLAGLSEQFF
-	-	TRBV27	TRBJ2-7	TGTGCCAGCAGTTTATCGGGGGAGACCTACGAGCAGTACTTC	CASSLSGETYEQYF
-	TRBD2	TRBV19	TRBJ2-7	TGTGCCAGTAGTATAGGGAGCGGGAGTGTCGGCGAGCAGTACTTC	CASSIGSGSVGEQYF
-	-	TRBV29-1	TRBJ2-5	TGCAGCTGGTCGGCGGTTAGCAGTCAAGAGACCCAGTACTTC	CSWSAVSSQETQYF
-	-	TRBV19	TRBJ2-7	TGTGCCAGTAGTGGGGGGCCTCTCAACGAGCAGTACTTC	CASSGGPLNEQYF
-	TRBD1	TRBV7-9	TRBJ2-2	TGTGCCAGCAGCGTCGACAGGGAGTTCACCGGGGAGCTGTTTTTT	CASSVDREFTGELFF
few	-	TRBV28	TRBJ1-5	TGTGCCAGCAGTGCAGGGCTCAATCAGCCCCAGCATTTT	CASSAGLNQPQHF
-	-	TRBV7-6	TRBJ2-3	TGTGCCATCGGAAGGACAGGAGGGTCAGATACGCAGTATTTT	CAIGRTGGSDTQYF
-	TRBD2	TRBV29-1	TRBJ2-1	TGCAGCGTTTCTTCCCCGGGACTAGCGTTGAATGAGCAGTTCTTC	CSVSSPGLALNEQFF
-	-	TRBV5-4	TRBJ1-2	TGTGCCAGCAGCCGCCCGTTGGGCTTGTATGGCTACACCTTC	CASSRPLGLYGYTF
-	TRBD2	TRBV7-2	TRBJ2-7	TGTGCCAGCAGCCTCTTTAGCGGGGGGTACGAGCAGTACTTC	CASSLFSGGYEQYF
-	-	TRBV29-1	TRBJ2-5	TGCAGCGTTGATTTCGGAGGGGAGACCCAGTACTTC	CSVDFGGETQYF
-	-	TRBV9	TRBJ2-5	TGTGCCAGCAGCGTCGCCGAGGGTGGGGAGACCCAGTACTTC	CASSVAEGGETQYF
few	TRBD1	TRBV6-1	TRBJ2-2	TGTGCCAGCACCCGGACAGGGGGCATCGCCGGGGAGCTGTTTTTT	CASTRTGGIAGELFF
-	-	TRBV20-1	TRBJ2-1	TGCAGTGCTAGCGGGCTGAATGAGCAGTTCTTC	CSASGLNEQFF
-	TRBD1	TRBV28	TRBJ2-7	TGTGCCAGCAGTTTATGGGACAGGGAGTACCCCAGAGAGCAGTACTTC	CASSLWDREYPREQYF
-	-	TRBV19	TRBJ2-1	TGTGCCAGTAGGCTGGGTATGTTCAATGAGCAGTTCTTC	CASRLGMFNEQFF
once	-	TRBV27	TRBJ2-7	TGTGCCAGCAGTTTCTTCAGGGGACCCTACGAGCAGTACTTC	CASSFFRGPYEQYF
-	TRBD1	TRBV18	TRBJ1-1	TGTGCCAGCTCACCGGACCCGACAGGGGGAAACACTGAAGCTTTCTTT	CASSPDPTGGNTEAFF
-	TRBD1	TRBV4-3	TRBJ2-1	TGCGCCAGCAGCCAAGATCGGGCAGGGGGTGGGTACAATGAGCAGTTCTTC	CASSQDRAGGGYNEQFF
-	TRBD2	TRBV9	TRBJ2-2	TGTGCCAGCAGCCCCTGGACTAGCGGGGGCGGGGAGCTGTTTTTT	CASSPWTSGGGELFF
-	-	TRBV4-3	TRBJ2-2	TGCGCCAGCAGCCAAGATCGGGGGTCCGGGACCACCGGGGAGCTGTTTTTT	CASSQDRGSGTTGELFF
-	TRBD1	TRBV28	TRBJ1-1	TGTGCCAGCAGTTTATACGTCAGGGGGTTGATTGAAGCTTTCTTT	CASSLYVRGLIEAFF
-	TRBD1	TRBV2	TRBJ2-7	TGTGCCAGCGTAACCGGGACAGGCCCCTACGAGCAGTACTTC	CASVTGTGPYEQYF
-	-	TRBV27	TRBJ2-7	TGTGCCAGCAGTTTATCTTCGGCAGGGTTGAGCTACGAGCAGTACTTC	CASSLSSAGLSYEQYF
-	TRBD1	TRBV27	TRBJ2-2	TGTGCCAGCAGGCCTGACAGGGGATTTGGCGGGGAGCTGTTTTTT	CASRPDRGFGGELFF
-	TRBD1	TRBV18	TRBJ2-7	TGTGCCAGCTCACCACCTCCGGGACAGGGGGCCTACGAGCAGTACTTC	CASSPPPGQGAYEQYF
-	-	TRBV6-1	TRBJ2-5	TGTGCCAGCAGTGAAGGCAGGGGTTGGGAGACCCAGTACTTC	CASSEGRGWETQYF
few	TRBD2	TRBV7-6	TRBJ2-4	TGTGCCAGCAGCGCCCTTTTGGGAGGGAACATTCAGTACTTC	CASSALLGGNIQYF
-	-	TRBV28	TRBJ1-5	TGTGCCAGCAGGAGGGGTTCACTTAGCAATCAGCCCCAGCATTTT	CASRRGSLSNQPQHF
-	TRBD2	TRBV27	TRBJ2-1	TGTGCCAGCATGCTGACTAGCGGGAGAGTGCAGTTCTTC	CASMLTSGRVQFF
-	-	TRBV7-6	TRBJ2-7	TGTGCCAGCAGCTCGGTCCCCTCTAGCAACCCCAACGAGCAGTACTTC	CASSSVPSSNPNEQYF
-	TRBD1	TRBV5-6	TRBJ2-5	TGTGCCAGCAGCTTCTTACAGGGGATGGAAGAGACCCAGTACTTC	CASSFLQGMEETQYF
-	TRBD1	TRBV29-1	TRBJ2-1	TGCAGCGTTGAGGACAGGCAAAACAATGAGCAGTTCTTC	CSVEDRQNNEQFF
-	-	TRBV5-6	TRBJ2-5	TGTGCCAGCAGCTTGGCCCTCCGGCAGACCCAGTACTTC	CASSLALRQTQYF
once	-	TRBV19	TRBJ2-1	TGTGCCAGTAGTATGGGGCTTGAGAATGAGCAGTTCTTC	CASSMGLENEQFF
-	TRBD2	TRBV28	TRBJ2-1	TGTGCCAGCAGTTTTGAGCCTAGCGGGAGCTATGAGCAGTTCTTC	CASSFEPSGSYEQFF
-	TRBD1	TRBV29-1	TRBJ2-1	TGCAGCGTCCTCAGGGCGGGACAGGCGCCTCAGGGGTTGTTTTACAATGAGCAGTTCTTC	CSVLRAGQAPQGLFYNEQFF
-	TRBD2	TRBV14	TRBJ2-5	TGTGCCAGCAGCCAAGGCGAAATACTAGCGGGAGAAGAGACCCAGTACTTC	CASSQGEILAGEETQYF
once	-	TRBV7-9	TRBJ2-7	TGTGCCAGCAGCTTAGTTTTGGATTCCTACGAGCAGTACTTC	CASSLVLDSYEQYF
-	TRBD2	TRBV27	TRBJ2-1	TGTGCCAGCAGTCTTGGACTAGCGGGAAGGGCCTACAATGAGCAGTTCTTC	CASSLGLAGRAYNEQFF
-	TRBD1	TRBV5-6	TRBJ2-7	TGTGCCAGCAGCTTGGAGGACAGGGCGTGGGAGCAGTACTTC	CASSLEDRAWEQYF
few	-	TRBV4-1	TRBJ1-5	TGCGCCAGCAGCCAAGTGCCTGGTCGGCCCCAGCATTTT	CASSQVPGRPQHF
-	TRBD2	TRBV7-9	TRBJ2-2	TGTGCCAGCAGCCGGACTAGCGGGAGAGGCACCGGGGAGCTGTTTTTT	CASSRTSGRGTGELFF
-	TRBD1	TRBV7-8	TRBJ2-7	TGTGCCAGCAGCAACCGGGACAGCTCCTACGAGCAGTACTTC	CASSNRDSSYEQYF
-	TRBD2	TRBV5-4	TRBJ2-7	TGTGCCAGCAGCTTGACTAGCGGGAGCTCCTACGAGCAGTACTTC	CASSLTSGSSYEQYF
-	-	TRBV7-6	TRBJ2-5	TGTGCCAGCAGCTTAGCTCGTTTCGGGAGCAGGGAAGAGACCCAGTACTTC	CASSLARFGSREETQYF
-	-	TRBV4-1	TRBJ1-2	TGCGCCAGCAGCCAACTCTTGCAGGGAGAGAACTATGGCTACACCTTC	CASSQLLQGENYGYTF
-	-	TRBV5-1	TRBJ1-5	TGCGCCAGCAGCTTGGAGGGACTGAGCAATCAGCCCCAGCATTTT	CASSLEGLSNQPQHF
-	TRBD2	TRBV28	TRBJ2-1	TGTGCCAGCAGTATACTAGCGGTGCCCTACAATGAGCAGTTCTTC	CASSILAVPYNEQFF
-	TRBD2	TRBV6-5	TRBJ2-7	TGTGCCAGCAGTTACGGGACTAGCGGGGGCTACGAGCAGTACTTC	CASSYGTSGGYEQYF